The TCR beta chain under discussion was sequenced for a study of T cells after yellow fever vaccination. There are 15 residues in the CDR3. V dropped 0 bases and J dropped 6; count of bases not matched to a gene: 7. CDR1 SGHNT and CDR2 YYREEE come from the germline V gene (reference sequence). A single record per CDR3 protein comes from TCRdb applying MiXCR to the 5' RACE reads. Of 200,000 to 300,000 distinct CDR3 sequences listed, 6.9% are singletons. General study results and limits: Contaminants from the bulk population, in the form of abundant clonotypes, could be found in FACS-sorted repertoires. In post-booster samples, most primary-vaccination clones reappeared (about 96% CD4, 88% CD8). Peaking on day 5 versus 15, the secondary response was faster but weaker.

A few counts support this clonotype. Its matching antigen is unknown. The receptor comes from a man aged 25 to 40 who received the YFV17D yellow fever vaccine. The sample consisted of CD4+ T cells sorted from PBMCs, taken 15 days after the yellow fever booster vaccination. The chain carries TRBV5-4 and TRBJ2-7, with 9 bases matching TRBD2. The chain's CDR3 is CASSLAAGGPIEQYF. CDR3 sequence (DNA): TGTGCCAGCAGCTTGGCGGCGGGAGGGCCCATCGAGCAGTACTTC.